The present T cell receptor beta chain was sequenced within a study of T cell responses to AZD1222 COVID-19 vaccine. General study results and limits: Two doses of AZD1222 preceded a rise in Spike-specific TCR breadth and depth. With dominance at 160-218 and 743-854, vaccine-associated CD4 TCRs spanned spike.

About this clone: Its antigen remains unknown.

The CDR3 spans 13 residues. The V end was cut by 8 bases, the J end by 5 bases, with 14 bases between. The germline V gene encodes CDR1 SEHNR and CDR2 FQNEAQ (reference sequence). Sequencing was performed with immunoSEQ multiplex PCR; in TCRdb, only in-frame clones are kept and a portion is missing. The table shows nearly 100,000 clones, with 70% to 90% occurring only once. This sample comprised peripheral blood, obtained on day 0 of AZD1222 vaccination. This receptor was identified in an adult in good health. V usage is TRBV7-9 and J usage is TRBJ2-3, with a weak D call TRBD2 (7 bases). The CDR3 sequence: CASVRGAIDTQYF. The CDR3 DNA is TGTGCCAGCGTCCGGGGGGCGATAGATACGCAGTATTTT.